Listed below are T cell receptor beta chains from one sample, sequenced in a study of regulatory T cells in long-lasting Graves disease. From the multiplex PCR reads, TCRdb called clonotypes with MiXCR, one entry per CDR3 protein. The data show roughly 510,000 distinct CDR3 sequences, roughly a sixth seen once. The same data also went into a second study, on T cells in Graves' hyperthyroidism and ophthalmopathy.

The specimen comprised peripheral blood mononuclear cells (PBMCs), sampled at new diagnosis, from a patient treated with antithyroid drugs. The receptors shown here come from a man younger than 30 with Graves disease. Both conserved end residues are part of each CDR3. Each record gives: CDR3 length, J gene, V gene, CDR3 protein.

len: 14
j_gene: TRBJ2-3
v_gene: TRBV27
CDR3aa: CACSPGTSGDTQYF

len: 15
j_gene: TRBJ1-4
v_gene: TRBV5-1
CDR3aa: CASSATGGGHEKLFF

len: 12
j_gene: TRBJ2-4
v_gene: TRBV12-3/TRBV12-4
CDR3aa: CASSFSASIQYF

len: 15
j_gene: TRBJ1-6
v_gene: TRBV6-1
CDR3aa: CASSGTGPLNSPLHF

len: 11
j_gene: TRBJ1-1
v_gene: TRBV10-3
CDR3aa: CAISDTTEAFF

len: 16
j_gene: TRBJ2-7
v_gene: TRBV20-1
CDR3aa: CSARDPSGQSSYEQYF

len: 15
j_gene: TRBJ2-1
v_gene: TRBV7-3
CDR3aa: CASSSTLSGVPEQFF

len: 15
j_gene: TRBJ2-1
v_gene: TRBV19
CDR3aa: CASNIAGGRYNEQFF

len: 15
j_gene: TRBJ2-2
v_gene: TRBV5-4
CDR3aa: CASSDRDGNTGELFF

len: 16
j_gene: TRBJ2-7
v_gene: TRBV19
CDR3aa: CASRLTDRDRGTGQYF

len: 15
j_gene: TRBJ1-6
v_gene: TRBV28
CDR3aa: CASSLPLSWNSPLHF

len: 14
j_gene: TRBJ2-1
v_gene: TRBV29-1
CDR3aa: CSGGGGGSYNEQFF

len: 18
j_gene: TRBJ1-5
v_gene: TRBV19
CDR3aa: CASSIDLRRVWGSQPQHF

len: 15
j_gene: TRBJ1-5
v_gene: TRBV12-5
CDR3aa: CASGLQDSGNQPQHF

len: 12
j_gene: TRBJ2-7
v_gene: TRBV2
CDR3aa: CASGGESYEQYF

len: 11
j_gene: TRBJ1-1
v_gene: TRBV20-1
CDR3aa: CSARDWGEAFF

len: 14
j_gene: NA
v_gene: TRBV6-5
CDR3aa: CASSYGKGKNIQYF

len: 13
j_gene: TRBJ2-7
v_gene: TRBV27
CDR3aa: CASTASESYEQYF

len: 16
j_gene: TRBJ1-1
v_gene: TRBV5-1
CDR3aa: CASSLESRRMNTEAFF

len: 12
j_gene: TRBJ2-7
v_gene: TRBV7-9
CDR3aa: CASSSNAYEQYF

len: 14
j_gene: TRBJ2-7
v_gene: TRBV27
CDR3aa: CASRPAGKAYEQYF

len: 16
j_gene: TRBJ1-5
v_gene: TRBV6-2/TRBV6-3
CDR3aa: CASPRREGGSNQPQHF

len: 16
j_gene: TRBJ2-7
v_gene: TRBV12-3/TRBV12-4
CDR3aa: CASSKRTSGSSYEQYF

len: 15
j_gene: TRBJ2-5
v_gene: TRBV5-1
CDR3aa: CASSYGASGQETQYF